What follows describes a single T cell receptor beta chain. The antigen is not known. This record belongs to a study of cytomegalovirus exposure and HLA in healthy donors. Study observations and caveats: Later analysis demonstrated an association between a missense DCLRE1C variant and TCR beta V- and J-gene trimming. It is likely that the observed cluster of highly shared sequence variants was a sequencing artifact. Altogether, some 170 TCR beta chains were recorded as cytomegalovirus-associated.

Germline loops: CDR1 MDHEN, CDR2 SYDVKM. The CDR3 runs 13 residues. The V gene lost 2 bases and the J gene lost 1 base, with 3 bases spanning the gap. In the PCR, 60 Vbeta and 13 Jbeta primers were used. The repertoire was sequenced with immunoSEQ multiplex PCR; TCRdb's copy has only in-frame clones and lacks some. The sample yields 65,000 to 90,000 clones, roughly 78% seen once. This clonotype was sampled from a man younger than 35 in good health and CMV-seronegative. The genes are TRBV28 and TRBJ1-5; D call uncertain. Sequencing input: PBMCs. CDR3 sequence reads: CASSLSSNQPQHF. CDR3 in DNA: TGTGCCAGCAGTTTAAGCAGCAATCAGCCCCAGCATTTT.